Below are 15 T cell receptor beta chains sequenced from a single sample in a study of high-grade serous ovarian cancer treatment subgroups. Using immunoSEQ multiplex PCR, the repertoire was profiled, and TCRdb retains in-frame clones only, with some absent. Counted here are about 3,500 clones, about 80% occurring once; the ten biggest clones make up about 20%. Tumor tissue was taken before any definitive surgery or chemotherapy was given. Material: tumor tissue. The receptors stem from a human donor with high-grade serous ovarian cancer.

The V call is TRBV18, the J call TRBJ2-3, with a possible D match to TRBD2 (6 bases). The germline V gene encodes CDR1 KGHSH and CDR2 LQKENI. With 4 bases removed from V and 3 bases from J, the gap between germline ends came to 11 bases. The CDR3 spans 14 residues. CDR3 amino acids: CASSLTRGTDTQYF. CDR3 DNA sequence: TGTGCCAGCTCACTGACTAGAGGAACAGATACGCAGTATTTT.

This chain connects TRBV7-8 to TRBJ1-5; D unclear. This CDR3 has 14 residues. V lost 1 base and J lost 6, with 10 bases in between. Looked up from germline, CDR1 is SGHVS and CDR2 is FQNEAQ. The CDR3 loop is CASSLGISGQPQHF. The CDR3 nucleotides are TGTGCCAGCAGCTTAGGGATCAGCGGTCAGCCCCAGCATTTT.

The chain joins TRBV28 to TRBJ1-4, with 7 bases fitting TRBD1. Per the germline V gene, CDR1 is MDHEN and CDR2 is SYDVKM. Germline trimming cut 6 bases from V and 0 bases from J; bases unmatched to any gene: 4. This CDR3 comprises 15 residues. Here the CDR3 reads CASSQGTATNEKLFF. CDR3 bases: TGTGCCAGCAGCCAAGGGACAGCAACTAATGAAAAACTGTTTTTT.

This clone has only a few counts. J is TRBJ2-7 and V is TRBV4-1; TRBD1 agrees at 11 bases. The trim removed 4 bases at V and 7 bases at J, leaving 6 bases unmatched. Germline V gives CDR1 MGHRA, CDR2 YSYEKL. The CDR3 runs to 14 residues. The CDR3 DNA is TGCGCCAGCAGCCGAGGACAGGGGGCAGAAGAGCAGTACTTC. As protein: CASSRGQGAEEQYF.

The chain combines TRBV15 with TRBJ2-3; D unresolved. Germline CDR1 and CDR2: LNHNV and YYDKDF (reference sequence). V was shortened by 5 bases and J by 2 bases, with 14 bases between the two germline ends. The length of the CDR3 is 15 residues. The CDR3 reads CATSERRSFTDTQYF. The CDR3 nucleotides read TGTGCCACCAGCGAGCGCCGTTCCTTCACAGATACGCAGTATTTT.

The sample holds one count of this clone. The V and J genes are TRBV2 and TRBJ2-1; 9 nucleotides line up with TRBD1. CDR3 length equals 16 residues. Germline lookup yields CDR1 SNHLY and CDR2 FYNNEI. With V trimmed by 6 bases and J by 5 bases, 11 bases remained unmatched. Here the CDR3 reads CASSNPTGTGNNEQFF. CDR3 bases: TGTGCCAGCAGCAACCCGACCGGGACAGGGAACAATGAGCAGTTCTTC.

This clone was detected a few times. The CDR3 sequence is CASSLGGGSYNEQFF. The CDR3 DNA follows: TGCGCCAGCAGCTTGGGGGGCGGCTCCTACAATGAGCAGTTCTTC. The chain joins TRBV5-1 to TRBJ2-1; TRBD1 is a possible D gene (5 bases). The V gene's germline CDR1 is SGHRS and CDR2 YFSETQ. The CDR3 loop spans 15 amino acids. V gave up 0 bases and J gave up 0 bases, with 7 bases separating them.

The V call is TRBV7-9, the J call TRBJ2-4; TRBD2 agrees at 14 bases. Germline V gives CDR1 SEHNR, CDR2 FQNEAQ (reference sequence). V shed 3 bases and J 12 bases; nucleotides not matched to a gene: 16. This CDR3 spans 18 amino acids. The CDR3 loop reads CASSLNTTPRGLAGDQYF. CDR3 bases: TGTGCCAGCAGCTTGAATACAACTCCGAGGGGACTAGCGGGGGATCAGTACTTC.

The CDR3 reads CASSIEEGRYGYTF. The CDR3 DNA reads TGTGCCAGTAGTATAGAGGAGGGCCGCTATGGCTACACCTTC. The chain combines TRBV19 with TRBJ1-2; unclear D gene. V lost 0 bases and J 4 bases, leaving 9 bases between the germline ends. Germline V lookup: CDR1 LNHDA, CDR2 SQIVND (reference sequence). The CDR3 has 14 amino acids.

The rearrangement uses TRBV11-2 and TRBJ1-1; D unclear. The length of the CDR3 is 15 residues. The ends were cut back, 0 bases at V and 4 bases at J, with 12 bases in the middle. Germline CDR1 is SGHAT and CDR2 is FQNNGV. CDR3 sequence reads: CASSLDSMVGTEAFF. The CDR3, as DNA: TGTGCCAGCAGCTTAGATTCAATGGTGGGCACTGAAGCTTTCTTT.

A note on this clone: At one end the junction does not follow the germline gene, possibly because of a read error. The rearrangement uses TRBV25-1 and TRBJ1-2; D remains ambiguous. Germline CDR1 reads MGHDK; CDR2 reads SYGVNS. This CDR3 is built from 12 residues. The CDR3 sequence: CASSATKYGYTF. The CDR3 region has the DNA TGTGCCAGCAGTGCCACTAAATATGGCTACACCTTC.

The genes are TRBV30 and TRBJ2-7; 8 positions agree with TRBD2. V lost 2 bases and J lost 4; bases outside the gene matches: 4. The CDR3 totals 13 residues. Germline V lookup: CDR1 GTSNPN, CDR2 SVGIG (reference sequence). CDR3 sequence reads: CAWSRGGPYEQYF. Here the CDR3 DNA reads TGTGCCTGGAGTCGGGGGGGGCCTTACGAGCAGTACTTC.

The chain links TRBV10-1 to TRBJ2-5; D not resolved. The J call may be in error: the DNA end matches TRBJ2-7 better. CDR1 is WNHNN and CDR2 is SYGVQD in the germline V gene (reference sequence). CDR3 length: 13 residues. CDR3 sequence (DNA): TGCGCCAGCAGTTCCGGGCCGACATACGAGCAGTACTTC. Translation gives CASSSGPTYEQYF.

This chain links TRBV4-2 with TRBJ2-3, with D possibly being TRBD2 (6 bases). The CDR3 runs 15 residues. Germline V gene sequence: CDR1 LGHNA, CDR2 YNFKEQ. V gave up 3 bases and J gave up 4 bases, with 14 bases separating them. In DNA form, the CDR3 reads TGTGCCAGCAGCCAGGCCCGGGGGACTGCAGATACGCAGTATTTT. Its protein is CASSQARGTADTQYF.

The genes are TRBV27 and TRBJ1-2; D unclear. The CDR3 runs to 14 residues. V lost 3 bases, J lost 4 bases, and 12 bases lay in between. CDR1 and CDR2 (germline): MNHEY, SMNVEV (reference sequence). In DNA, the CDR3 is TGTGCCAGCAGTTTGAGGGAGACCTCCTATGGCTACACCTTC. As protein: CASSLRETSYGYTF.